This T cell receptor (beta chain) was documented in a study of T cells expressing NK-cell markers. As for the study in general: Cells sorted as CD3+CD56+NKG2C+, CD3+CD56+NKG2C- and CD3+CD56-NKG2C+ T cells supplied the TCR beta repertoires. HCMV serostatus: most of the eight sequenced donors positive, one negative.

After re-calling the 5' RACE reads, TCRdb lists one entry per CDR3 protein, DNA absent. Recorded here are fewer than 400,000 distinct CDR3 sequences; the top ten clones represent roughly 5.2%. This TCR was recovered from a man aged 18 to 70 in good health. Sequencing input: blood T cells: a sorted CD56 or NKG2C T cell subset, CD4+ or CD8+ T cells, or bulk PBMC T cells (not recorded which).

The CDR3 sequence is CASSQDPGQGSRRYTF. This sequence joins TRBV3-1 and TRBJ1-2; TCRdb lists TRBD1, though no DNA is available to test this call. CDR1 LGHDT and CDR2 YNNKEL come from the germline V gene (reference sequence). CDR3 length: 16 residues.